These 8 T cell receptor beta chains were sequenced from one sample in a study of blood T cell repertoires in COVID-19. Profiled with immunoSEQ multiplex PCR; TCRdb holds only in-frame clones, not every one. The profile shows approximately 120,000 clones, around 85% of them singletons. The sequencing input was peripheral blood. These receptors originate from a woman older than 75 with COVID-19, enrolled during active disease.

The chain has TRBV9 and TRBJ1-4; D remains unclear. CDR1 and CDR2 from the germline V gene are SGDLS and YYNGEE. With 0 bases removed from V and 4 bases from J, the gap between germline ends came to 7 bases. CDR3 size: 14 residues. The CDR3 loop is CASSVDGVNEKLFF. CDR3 DNA sequence: TGTGCCAGCAGCGTAGACGGGGTTAATGAAAAACTGTTTTTT.

CDR3 in amino acids: CASTSLASRGGELFF. The CDR3 DNA reads as TGTGCCAGCACATCACTAGCGTCGAGGGGCGGGGAGCTGTTTTTT. V usage is TRBV2 and J usage is TRBJ2-2; 7 bases line up with TRBD2. The CDR3 consists of 15 residues. The junction had 12 bases not matched to a gene; V was cut back by 7 bases and J by 7 bases. Per germline, CDR1 SNHLY and CDR2 FYNNEI.

CDR3 loop: CSVEFGGGGGQPQHF. DNA of the CDR3: TGCAGCGTTGAATTTGGCGGAGGAGGCGGCCAGCCCCAGCATTTT. The rearrangement uses TRBV29-1 and TRBJ1-5; D gene ambiguous. The V and J ends lost 2 bases and 7 bases respectively, with 18 bases between them. The CDR3 runs to 15 residues. Germline V gene sequence: CDR1 SQVTM, CDR2 ANQGSEA.

The rearrangement links TRBV5-1 to TRBJ1-1; unclear D gene. The CDR3 covers 13 residues. CDR1 and CDR2 (germline): SGHRS, YFSETQ. V dropped 0 bases and J dropped 4 bases, with 7 bases sitting between them. CDR3 bases: TGCGCCAGCAGCTTGGCAGGCAGCACTGAAGCTTTCTTT. It specifies CASSLAGSTEAFF.

The chain joins TRBV28 to TRBJ2-3; D may be TRBD1 (6 bases). Trimming left V 1 base short and J 14 bases short, with 22 bases between. The CDR3 is 15 residues long. Germline CDR1 reads MDHEN; CDR2 reads SYDVKM. CDR3 sequence (DNA): TGTGCCAGCAGTTTATCCTACCCATCGGGACATAGCTGGTATTTT. It translates to CASSLSYPSGHSWYF.

In this sample, this clone turned up once. This chain links TRBV19 with TRBJ1-5, with D uncertain. Germline V gene lookup returns CDR1 LNHDA and CDR2 SQIVND (reference sequence). V was pared by 6 bases and J by 0 bases, with 6 bases between. This CDR3 spans 13 amino acids. CDR3 region: CASSRNSNQPQHF. CDR3 bases: TGTGCCAGTAGCCGTAATAGCAATCAGCCCCAGCATTTT. Variable domain in full (rest from reference TRBV19 and TRBJ1-5): DGGITQSPKYLFRKEGQNVTLSCEQNLNHDAMYWYRQDPGQGLRLIYYSQIVNDFQKGDIAEGYSVSREKKESFPLTVTSAQKNPTAFYLCASSRNSNQPQHFGDGTRLSIL.

The chain carries TRBV18 and TRBJ2-1; D is perhaps TRBD2 (5 bases). Germline loops: CDR1 KGHSH, CDR2 LQKENI. The CDR3 loop spans 16 amino acids. V was cut by 1 base and J by 9 bases, with 19 bases left in between. The CDR3 bases are TGTGCCAGCTCACCACAGCGGTCTTGGGGTTTTAGTGAGCAGTTCTTC. Its protein product is CASSPQRSWGFSEQFF.

V gene TRBV11-2 combines with J gene TRBJ2-6; D not resolved. Germline lookup yields CDR1 SGHAT and CDR2 FQNNGV. The V gene lost 6 bases and the J gene lost 0 bases, with 6 bases spanning the gap. This CDR3 contains 14 residues. In nucleotides, the CDR3 is TGTGCCAGCAGGAGGATCTCTGGGGCCAACGTCCTGACTTTC. Its translation is CASRRISGANVLTF.